The present T cell receptor (beta chain) was sequenced within a study of blood T cell repertoires in COVID-19. Study information: The samples span acute and convalescent COVID-19 from the United States, Italy and Spain. From T cells, B-cell-depleted T cells, or PBMCs came the material, which was cDNA or gDNA.

This clone was recorded only once. In the study's own analysis: Estimation of nucleated cell counts relied on the amplification of reference gene primers. Measured with immunoSEQ multiplex PCR; TCRdb has only the in-frame clones, and not every one. V and J calls and clone size are those listed in that table; D and trimming were worked out from the DNA. The sample lists some 270,000 clones; roughly 86% were seen once. Trimming at V came to 7 bases and at J to 0 bases, leaving 10 bases not matched to a gene. Germline CDR1 reads MNHNY; CDR2 reads SVGAGI (reference sequence). The CDR3 consists of 16 residues.

V gene TRBV6-6 combines with J gene TRBJ1-2; 8 bases agree with TRBD1. This receptor was taken from a woman aged 60-75 years who had recovered from COVID-19. Sequenced sample: peripheral blood. The CDR3 is CASNIAQGETNYGYTF. The CDR3 DNA reads TGTGCCAGCAACATCGCACAGGGGGAGACTAACTATGGCTACACCTTC.